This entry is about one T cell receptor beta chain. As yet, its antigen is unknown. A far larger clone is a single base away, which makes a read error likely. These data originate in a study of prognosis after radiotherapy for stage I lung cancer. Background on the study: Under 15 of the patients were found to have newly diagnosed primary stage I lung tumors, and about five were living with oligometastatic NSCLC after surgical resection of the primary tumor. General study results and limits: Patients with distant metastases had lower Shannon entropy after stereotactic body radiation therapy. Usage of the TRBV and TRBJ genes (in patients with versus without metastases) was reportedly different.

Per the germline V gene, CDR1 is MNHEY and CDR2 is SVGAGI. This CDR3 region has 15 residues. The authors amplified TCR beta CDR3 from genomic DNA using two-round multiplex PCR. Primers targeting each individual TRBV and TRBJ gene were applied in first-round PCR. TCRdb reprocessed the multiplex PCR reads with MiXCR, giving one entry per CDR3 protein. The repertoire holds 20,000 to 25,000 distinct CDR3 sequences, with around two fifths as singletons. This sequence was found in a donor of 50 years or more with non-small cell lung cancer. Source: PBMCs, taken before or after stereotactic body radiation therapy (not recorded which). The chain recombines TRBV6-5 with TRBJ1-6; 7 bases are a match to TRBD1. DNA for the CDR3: TGTGCCAGCAGCGCTGACAGGGCCAATAATTCACACCTCCACTTT. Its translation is CASSADRANNSHLHF.